This TCR beta chain originates from a study of blood T cell repertoires in COVID-19. About the research overall: T cells, B-cell-depleted T cells, or PBMCs supplied cDNA or gDNA.

As originally analysed: Nucleated cell number was recorded as an estimate derived from reference gene primer amplification. Clones were read by immunoSEQ multiplex PCR, and TCRdb kept only the in-frame ones, dropping some. That table furnishes V, J and clone size, whereas the DNA furnished D and trimming. The sample records under 130,000 clones, 70% to 80% being singletons. Per the germline V gene, CDR1 is LNHDA and CDR2 is SQIVND (reference sequence). J was trimmed by 2 bases and V by 6 bases; bases with no gene match: 6. The CDR3 has 15 residues. The chain is built from TRBV19 and TRBJ2-3, with TRBD1 identical over 9 bases. Sample: peripheral blood. The TCR originated in an older man with active or convalescent COVID-19. CDR3 loop: CASSTGGGITDTQYF. DNA for the CDR3: TGTGCCAGTAGCACAGGGGGCGGTATCACAGATACGCAGTATTTT. The variable domain in full, with the rest retrieved from reference TRBV19 and TRBJ2-3, is DGGITQSPKYLFRKEGQNVTLSCEQNLNHDAMYWYRQDPGQGLRLIYYSQIVNDFQKGDIAEGYSVSREKKESFPLTVTSAQKNPTAFYLCASSTGGGITDTQYFGPGTRLTVL.